The 19 T cell receptor beta chains below all came from one sample that was sequenced in a study of beta chain features in type 1 diabetes. Expressed TCRB transcripts were sequenced after all isolated RNA was converted to cDNA. Here immunoSEQ multiplex PCR was the method, and the copy in TCRdb shows in-frame clones only, minus some. The table has hundreds of thousands of clones, approximately 10% seen once. The source material was naive CD4+ T cells from blood. The receptors derive from a woman aged 25 to 45 in good health.

This clone was recorded only once. This chain joins TRBV7-9 and TRBJ1-1, with 9 bases identical to TRBD1. The CDR3 is made up of 13 amino acids. The V and J ends lost 5 bases and 11 bases, in that order; junction bases with no gene match: 9. The germline V gene encodes CDR1 SEHNR and CDR2 FQNEAQ (reference sequence). CDR3: CASSLGQGAWAFF. CDR3 bases: TGTGCCAGCAGCCTGGGACAGGGAGCGTGGGCTTTCTTT.

This clone was counted between two and nine times. The V and J genes are TRBV29-1 and TRBJ2-1; D remains unclear. This CDR3 comprises 15 residues. Germline lookup yields CDR1 SQVTM and CDR2 ANQGSEA. Trimming stripped 8 bases from V and 4 bases from J, with 21 bases between. CDR3: CSTTPWKREYNEQFF. DNA for the CDR3: TGCAGCACCACCCCCTGGAAGCGCGAATACAATGAGCAGTTCTTC.

The J gene is TRBJ2-5, the V gene TRBV7-8, with a weak D call TRBD2 (6 bases). This CDR3 contains 14 residues. With 1 base removed from V and 2 bases from J, the gap between germline ends came to 8 bases. CDR1 SGHVS and CDR2 FQNEAQ come from the germline V gene. DNA of the CDR3: TGTGCCAGCAGCTTAGAGGGGACTCAAGAGACCCAGTACTTC. Amino acid sequence: CASSLEGTQETQYF. Full variable domain (missing parts from reference TRBV7-8 and TRBJ2-5): GAGVSQSPRYKVAKRGQDVALRCDPISGHVSLFWYQQALGQGPEFLTYFQNEAQLDKSGLPSDRFFAERPEGSVSTLKIQRTQQEDSAVYLCASSLEGTQETQYFGPGTRLLVL.

This clone has just a few counts. CDR3 residues: CASSGAGLTEAFF. DNA for the CDR3: TGTGCCAGCAGTGGAGCAGGACTTACTGAAGCTTTCTTT. The chain recombines TRBV25-1 with TRBJ1-1; D uncertain. V was trimmed by 4 bases and J by 5 bases, leaving 11 bases between them. Per germline, CDR1 MGHDK and CDR2 SYGVNS. This CDR3 is built from 13 residues.

The rearrangement joins TRBV30 to TRBJ2-7, with D maybe TRBD1 (6 bases). Trimming shortened V by 5 bases and J by 8 bases, and 13 bases separated the two germline ends. The CDR3 loop spans 11 amino acids. Germline values: CDR1 GTSNPN, CDR2 SVGIG (reference sequence). The CDR3 DNA sequence: TGTGCCTGGGAGGGGGTGGGTAAGCAGTACTTC. As protein: CAWEGVGKQYF.

Only a few counts were recorded for this clone. The V gene is TRBV7-3, the J gene TRBJ2-7, with D perhaps TRBD2 (6 bases). The CDR3 contains 14 residues. Germline CDR1 SGHTA, CDR2 FQGTGA. Trimming took 2 bases from V and 7 from J, leaving 15 bases between them. The CDR3 protein is CASSLSGLGGEQYF. The CDR3 bases are TGTGCCAGCAGCTTATCGGGTCTTGGGGGGGAGCAGTACTTC.

This sequence joins TRBV7-2 and TRBJ2-7, with a weak D call TRBD1 (6 bases). CDR1 and CDR2 (germline): SGHTA, FQGNSA. Trimming shortened V by 3 bases and J by 5 bases, and 11 bases separated the two germline ends. CDR3 length equals 13 residues. The CDR3 DNA reads as TGTGCCAGCAGCTTTCCCCAGGGGAACGAGCAGTACTTC. Its translation: CASSFPQGNEQYF.

CDR3 amino acids: CASSEKAASGRGNIQYF. The CDR3 nucleotides are TGTGCCAGCAGTGAAAAAGCGGCTAGCGGGAGGGGGAACATTCAGTACTTC. The chain carries TRBV25-1 and TRBJ2-4, with 12 positions matching TRBD2. Losses at the gene ends were 2 bases for V and 7 bases for J; bases not matched to a gene: 9. The CDR3 sequence is 17 residues long. Germline values: CDR1 MGHDK, CDR2 SYGVNS.

This clone has just a few counts. The chain carries TRBV9 and TRBJ2-2, with D perhaps TRBD1 (5 bases). This CDR3 region has 15 residues. V was shortened by 3 bases and J by 2 bases, with 11 bases between the two germline ends. Germline V gene sequence: CDR1 SGDLS, CDR2 YYNGEE. The CDR3 DNA sequence: TGTGCCAGCAGCGCAGAGGACACAAACACCGGGGAGCTGTTTTTT. This translates into CASSAEDTNTGELFF.

This clone has more than one count but fewer than ten. The CDR3 DNA reads as TGTGCCAGCAGCCAAGAAGGGGCGGGGGAATATGGCTACACCTTC. The encoded protein is CASSQEGAGEYGYTF. The J gene is TRBJ1-2, the V gene TRBV14, with D tentatively TRBD1 (5 bases). Trimming removed 0 bases from V and 5 bases from J, with 13 bases in between. Germline V lookup: CDR1 SGHDN, CDR2 FVKESK. The CDR3 contains 15 residues.

This clone was counted a few times. V and J are TRBV18 and TRBJ2-3; 13 positions agree with TRBD2. V lost 2 bases and J lost 5; bases outside the gene matches: 4. Germline lookup yields CDR1 KGHSH and CDR2 LQKENI. CDR3 length: 16 residues. Here the CDR3 DNA reads TGTGCCAGCTCACCAGGGACTAGCGGGATTGGAGATACGCAGTATTTT. Encoded protein: CASSPGTSGIGDTQYF.

The V gene is TRBV6-5, the J gene TRBJ1-2; 7 bases match TRBD1. V trimming: 2 bases; J trimming: 0 bases; junction bases outside the gene matches: 6. This CDR3 has 16 amino acids. From germline, CDR1 is MNHEY and CDR2 SVGAGI. The CDR3 coding sequence is TGTGCCAGCAGTTACGCCCAGACAGGGTCTAACTATGGCTACACCTTC. Translated, it gives CASSYAQTGSNYGYTF.

The chain recombines TRBV28 with TRBJ2-5, with 9 bases that match TRBD1. The CDR3 totals 13 residues. V shed 9 bases and J 7 bases; nucleotides not matched to a gene: 9. From germline, CDR1 is MDHEN and CDR2 SYDVKM. The CDR3 sequence is CARTTGGFVTQYF. CDR3 DNA sequence: TGTGCCAGGACTACAGGGGGCTTCGTGACCCAGTACTTC.

In this sample, this clone turned up a few times. V gene TRBV6-6 combines with J gene TRBJ2-3; 7 bases are shared with TRBD2. The CDR3 sequence is 15 residues long. Germline CDR1 MNHNY, CDR2 SVGAGI (reference sequence). J was trimmed by 1 base and V by 4 bases; bases with no gene match: 5. The CDR3: CASSSPAGGTDTQYF. The CDR3 nucleotides are TGTGCCAGCAGTTCCCCTGCGGGAGGCACAGATACGCAGTATTTT.

This clone came up a few times. This rearrangement joins TRBV28 to TRBJ2-7; TRBD2 aligns across 10 bases. Per the germline V gene, CDR1 is MDHEN and CDR2 is SYDVKM. After removal of 8 bases from V and 5 bases from J, the junction contained 6 bases not matched to a gene. The CDR3 is 13 amino acids. CDR3 region: CASDSGRLHEQYF. CDR3 bases: TGTGCCAGCGATAGCGGGAGGCTCCACGAGCAGTACTTC.

This clone was seen only a few times. The chain uses TRBV29-1 and TRBJ1-3, with TRBD1 matching over 7 bases. Germline lookup yields CDR1 SQVTM and CDR2 ANQGSEA. The CDR3 spans 12 residues. Losses at the gene ends were 4 bases for V and 4 bases for J; bases not matched to a gene: 1. In DNA, the CDR3 is TGCAGCGTTGGAGGGGGCGGAAACACCATATATTTT. This gives the protein CSVGGGGNTIYF.

This clone has a handful of counts. CDR3 bases: TGTGCCAGCTCACCCCCACCTACAGGGCCCGGGGAGCTGTTTTTT. Encoded protein: CASSPPPTGPGELFF. V usage is TRBV18 and J usage is TRBJ2-2; the D gene is possibly TRBD1 (6 bases). The V end lost 3 bases, the J end lost 6 bases, and 14 bases lay between the germline ends. The CDR3 spans 15 residues. The V gene's germline CDR1 is KGHSH and CDR2 LQKENI.

This clone came up a few times. This chain connects TRBV21-1 to TRBJ1-1; no check of the table's D call, TRBD1, against the DNA was made. TRBV21-1 is tagged as a pseudogene. The CDR3 covers 15 residues. The CDR3 loop is CASTLWGTGRTEAFF. The CDR3 DNA sequence: TGTGCCAGCACCTTATGGGGGACAGGGCGCACTGAAGCTTTCTTT.

This clone was counted only a few times. V and J are TRBV19 and TRBJ2-1; 10 nucleotides match TRBD2. The CDR3 extends over 14 amino acids. The ends lost 6 bases at V and 6 bases at J; junction bases unmatched: 5. Germline V gene sequence: CDR1 LNHDA, CDR2 SQIVND (reference sequence). The chain's CDR3 is CASRTLAGFNEQFF. The CDR3 DNA reads TGTGCCAGTAGAACACTAGCGGGATTCAATGAGCAGTTCTTC.